These T cell receptor beta chains were read from a single sample in a study of control samples from healthy donors and cancer patients. Method: immunoSEQ multiplex PCR; TCRdb's copy keeps in-frame clones and lacks some. The sample contains under 200,000 clones, under 96% of which appear only once. Sequencing was performed on blood. All receptors derive from a woman aged 30 to 39 in good health. The CDR3 runs from the conserved cysteine through the conserved F or W. Fields, in order: D gene, J gene, clone size, V gene, CDR3 DNA, CDR3 protein. The D gene is left open where the match is weak. Where a row states a size, it is once, few, many or the class of an expanded clone; other rows omit it.

d_gene: NA
j_gene: TRBJ1-2
abundance: once
v_gene: TRBV2
CDR3nt: TGTGCCAGCGGCCGGGCGGGCCTATATGGCTACACCTTC
CDR3aa: CASGRAGLYGYTF

d_gene: NA
j_gene: TRBJ2-3
abundance: NA
v_gene: TRBV9
CDR3nt: TGTGCCAGCAGGAAAATAGCGGCTCCCACAGATACGCAGTATTTT
CDR3aa: CASRKIAAPTDTQYF

d_gene: NA
j_gene: TRBJ2-5
abundance: NA
v_gene: TRBV2
CDR3nt: TGTGCCAGCAGTGAAGCGGCCAGGGGACAGACCCAGTACTTC
CDR3aa: CASSEAARGQTQYF

d_gene: TRBD2
j_gene: TRBJ2-3
abundance: NA
v_gene: TRBV29-1
CDR3nt: TGCAGCGTTGAAAGTGGCGGGGGGTTCACAGATACGCAGTATTTT
CDR3aa: CSVESGGGFTDTQYF

d_gene: NA
j_gene: TRBJ2-7
abundance: once
v_gene: TRBV7-2
CDR3nt: TGTGCCAGCAGCTGGGGGGGGGCTATTACTTACGAGCAGTACTTC
CDR3aa: CASSWGGAITYEQYF

d_gene: TRBD1
j_gene: TRBJ1-4
abundance: NA
v_gene: TRBV18
CDR3nt: TGTGCCAGCTCACCACCTGGGACAGTCAATCCCGAAAAACTGTTTTTT
CDR3aa: CASSPPGTVNPEKLFF

d_gene: NA
j_gene: TRBJ1-2
abundance: NA
v_gene: TRBV5-4
CDR3nt: TGTGCCAGCAGCTACGACAGGTTAGGGTATGGCTACACCTTC
CDR3aa: CASSYDRLGYGYTF

d_gene: NA
j_gene: TRBJ2-7
abundance: NA
v_gene: TRBV5-4
CDR3nt: TGTGCCAGCAGCTTGTTAGGGCAGTCAACCTACGAGCAGTACTTC
CDR3aa: CASSLLGQSTYEQYF

d_gene: TRBD2
j_gene: TRBJ2-7
abundance: NA
v_gene: TRBV5-6
CDR3nt: TGTGCCAGCAGCTTAATAGCGGGGGAGGGGACCTACGAGCAGTACTTC
CDR3aa: CASSLIAGEGTYEQYF

d_gene: TRBD1
j_gene: TRBJ2-1
abundance: NA
v_gene: TRBV6-2/TRBV6-3
CDR3nt: TGTGCCAGCAGTTACACCTGGACAGGGGTTATCAATGAGCAGTTCTTC
CDR3aa: CASSYTWTGVINEQFF

d_gene: NA
j_gene: TRBJ2-1
abundance: NA
v_gene: TRBV7-8
CDR3nt: TGTGCCAGTTTAAGAGGAGAAGCAGGGCACAATGAGCAGTTCTTC
CDR3aa: CASLRGEAGHNEQFF

d_gene: TRBD2
j_gene: TRBJ2-1
abundance: NA
v_gene: TRBV5-1
CDR3nt: TGCGCCAGCAGTTATCCGGGGGGGTCCTACAATGAGCAGTTCTTC
CDR3aa: CASSYPGGSYNEQFF

d_gene: NA
j_gene: TRBJ2-6
abundance: NA
v_gene: TRBV28
CDR3nt: TGTGCCAGCAGTTTATGGCGCCGGGCTTCGTCTGGGGCCAACGTCCTGACTTTC
CDR3aa: CASSLWRRASSGANVLTF

d_gene: NA
j_gene: TRBJ1-6
abundance: NA
v_gene: TRBV6-5
CDR3nt: TGTGCCAGCAACCCACTGACAGGCTCCTCTTCACCCCTCCACTTT
CDR3aa: CASNPLTGSSSPLHF

d_gene: NA
j_gene: TRBJ1-4
abundance: NA
v_gene: TRBV5-1
CDR3nt: TGCGCCAGCAGTACTGGCCGGGACGGACAATATGAAAAACTGTTTTTT
CDR3aa: CASSTGRDGQYEKLFF

d_gene: NA
j_gene: TRBJ1-4
abundance: NA
v_gene: TRBV10-3
CDR3nt: TGTGCCATCAGTGAGGGGGGGAGTGAAAAACTGTTTTTT
CDR3aa: CAISEGGSEKLFF

d_gene: TRBD1
j_gene: TRBJ2-7
abundance: NA
v_gene: TRBV6-5
CDR3nt: TGTGCCAGCAGTTACTCCGATGACAGGGGATCCTACGAGCAGTACTTC
CDR3aa: CASSYSDDRGSYEQYF

d_gene: TRBD1
j_gene: TRBJ2-7
abundance: NA
v_gene: TRBV28
CDR3nt: TGTGCCAGCAGGTCAACAGGGGCTATTGCCTACGAGCAGTACTTC
CDR3aa: CASRSTGAIAYEQYF

d_gene: TRBD1
j_gene: TRBJ2-7
abundance: NA
v_gene: TRBV6-5
CDR3nt: TGTGCCAGCAGCAACAGGGGGCATCGGAAGGACGAGCAGTACTTC
CDR3aa: CASSNRGHRKDEQYF

d_gene: NA
j_gene: TRBJ1-5
abundance: NA
v_gene: TRBV9
CDR3nt: TGTGCCAGCAGCGTAGGGGGTAATAGCAATCAGCCCCAGCATTTT
CDR3aa: CASSVGGNSNQPQHF

d_gene: TRBD1
j_gene: TRBJ2-1
abundance: NA
v_gene: TRBV5-1
CDR3nt: TGCGCCAGCAGCTTGGATCCGGGACAGGGCTCCTACAATGAGCAGTTCTTC
CDR3aa: CASSLDPGQGSYNEQFF

d_gene: NA
j_gene: TRBJ2-7
abundance: NA
v_gene: TRBV9
CDR3nt: TGTGCCAGCAGCGTAGATGCAGCCTCTTACTACGAGCAGTACTTC
CDR3aa: CASSVDAASYYEQYF

d_gene: NA
j_gene: TRBJ1-6
abundance: NA
v_gene: TRBV5-1
CDR3nt: TGCGCCAGCAGTTCTCCCGACAGAACTGCCAATTCACCCCTCCACTTT
CDR3aa: CASSSPDRTANSPLHF

d_gene: NA
j_gene: TRBJ2-1
abundance: NA
v_gene: TRBV14
CDR3nt: TGTGCCAGCAGCCAAGGTCGAATTGACTATAGCTCCTACAATGAGCAGTTCTTC
CDR3aa: CASSQGRIDYSSYNEQFF

d_gene: TRBD1
j_gene: TRBJ1-4
abundance: NA
v_gene: TRBV7-8
CDR3nt: TGTGCCAGCAGCCATGGGACAGGGCCTAATGAAAAACTGTTTTTT
CDR3aa: CASSHGTGPNEKLFF

d_gene: TRBD2
j_gene: TRBJ2-2
abundance: NA
v_gene: TRBV30
CDR3nt: TGTGCCTGGAGTGTGGGCCTAGCGGGGGTCACCGGGGAGCTGTTTTTT
CDR3aa: CAWSVGLAGVTGELFF

d_gene: NA
j_gene: TRBJ2-7
abundance: NA
v_gene: TRBV28
CDR3nt: TGTGCCAGCAGTCCTATGGGCGGTTTCGAGCAGTACTTC
CDR3aa: CASSPMGGFEQYF

d_gene: NA
j_gene: TRBJ1-6
abundance: NA
v_gene: TRBV30
CDR3nt: TGTGCCTGGATGTCCAGGGCATCACCCCTCCACTTT
CDR3aa: CAWMSRASPLHF

d_gene: TRBD1
j_gene: TRBJ1-5
abundance: NA
v_gene: TRBV27
CDR3nt: TGTGCCAGCAGCTCATATTTGGGGGGGACAGGGGTCTATAGCAATCAGCCCCAGCATTTT
CDR3aa: CASSSYLGGTGVYSNQPQHF

d_gene: NA
j_gene: TRBJ1-1
abundance: NA
v_gene: TRBV27
CDR3nt: TGTGCCAGCAGTTTAGGTGGGGTCGGGGCGGGGAACACTGAAGCTTTCTTT
CDR3aa: CASSLGGVGAGNTEAFF

d_gene: TRBD2
j_gene: TRBJ2-1
abundance: NA
v_gene: TRBV12-5
CDR3nt: TGTGCTAGTGGCCTAGCGGCAGAGCAGTTCTTC
CDR3aa: CASGLAAEQFF

d_gene: TRBD1
j_gene: TRBJ1-5
abundance: NA
v_gene: TRBV2
CDR3nt: TGTGCCAGCTACCTGGGGCAGGGGGTTCGTCGGCCCCAGCATTTT
CDR3aa: CASYLGQGVRRPQHF

d_gene: NA
j_gene: TRBJ2-7
abundance: NA
v_gene: TRBV11-2
CDR3nt: TGTGCCAGCAGCTCCCTGAGGCAGGCCTACGAGCAGTACTTC
CDR3aa: CASSSLRQAYEQYF

d_gene: NA
j_gene: TRBJ1-4
abundance: NA
v_gene: TRBV7-9
CDR3nt: TGTGCCAGCAGCTTAGTAACGGGAGTGTTGAATGAAAAACTGTTTTTT
CDR3aa: CASSLVTGVLNEKLFF

d_gene: TRBD2
j_gene: TRBJ2-7
abundance: NA
v_gene: TRBV3-1/TRBV3-2
CDR3nt: TGTGCCAGCAGCCAAGGGCTAGCGGGGGGTTACGAGCAGTACTTC
CDR3aa: CASSQGLAGGYEQYF

d_gene: NA
j_gene: TRBJ1-1
abundance: NA
v_gene: TRBV30
CDR3nt: TGTGCCTGGAGCGGACGGGCTGAAGCTTTCTTT
CDR3aa: CAWSGRAEAFF

d_gene: TRBD1
j_gene: TRBJ1-2
abundance: NA
v_gene: TRBV13
CDR3nt: TGTGCCAGCAGCCCCAGTGACAGGGAACTCTATGGCTACACCTTC
CDR3aa: CASSPSDRELYGYTF

d_gene: NA
j_gene: TRBJ2-1
abundance: NA
v_gene: TRBV18
CDR3nt: TGTGCCAGCTCCCTCTTTTCGGGGCTAACCTTAGACAATGAGCAGTTCTTC
CDR3aa: CASSLFSGLTLDNEQFF

d_gene: NA
j_gene: TRBJ1-3
abundance: NA
v_gene: TRBV12-3/TRBV12-4
CDR3nt: TGTGCCAGCAGTTTGAACACCATATATTTT
CDR3aa: CASSLNTIYF

d_gene: NA
j_gene: TRBJ2-7
abundance: NA
v_gene: TRBV10-3
CDR3nt: TGTGCCATCAGTGGTGAGTCCTACGAGCAGTACTTC
CDR3aa: CAISGESYEQYF

d_gene: TRBD1
j_gene: TRBJ1-1
abundance: once
v_gene: TRBV28
CDR3nt: TGTGCCAGCAGTCTCACAGGGGGCGACACTGAAGCTTTCTTT
CDR3aa: CASSLTGGDTEAFF

d_gene: TRBD1
j_gene: TRBJ2-1
abundance: NA
v_gene: TRBV7-9
CDR3nt: TGTGCCAGCAGCCCTCCGCGAGACAGGGTACCCAATGAGCAGTTCTTC
CDR3aa: CASSPPRDRVPNEQFF

d_gene: NA
j_gene: TRBJ1-2
abundance: once
v_gene: TRBV21-1
CDR3nt: TGTGCCAGCAGCAAAGGGACGGCGACCGGCTACACCTTC
CDR3aa: CASSKGTATGYTF

d_gene: NA
j_gene: TRBJ2-7
abundance: once
v_gene: TRBV9
CDR3nt: TGTGCCAGCAGCACAATCAAAAATGCTGTGGGTGGCGAGCAGTACTTC
CDR3aa: CASSTIKNAVGGEQYF

d_gene: NA
j_gene: TRBJ2-2
abundance: NA
v_gene: TRBV2
CDR3nt: TGTGCCAGCAGTAGGTTGATAGGGGGCACCGGGGAGCTGTTTTTT
CDR3aa: CASSRLIGGTGELFF

d_gene: NA
j_gene: TRBJ2-7
abundance: NA
v_gene: TRBV5-1
CDR3nt: TGCGCCAGCAGCTTAAACAGGGTGAACGAGCAGTACTTC
CDR3aa: CASSLNRVNEQYF

d_gene: NA
j_gene: TRBJ2-7
abundance: NA
v_gene: TRBV6-2/TRBV6-3
CDR3nt: NA
CDR3aa: CASSSSGLTYEQYF

d_gene: NA
j_gene: TRBJ1-5
abundance: NA
v_gene: TRBV6-2/TRBV6-3
CDR3nt: TGTGCCAGCAGTTACGGAAACTGGGACGGCCGAATGTATAGCAATCAGCCCCAGCATTTT
CDR3aa: CASSYGNWDGRMYSNQPQHF

d_gene: TRBD1
j_gene: TRBJ2-7
abundance: NA
v_gene: TRBV5-1
CDR3nt: TGCGCCAGCAGCCAGGGACAGGGTTACTACGAGCAGTACTTC
CDR3aa: CASSQGQGYYEQYF

d_gene: NA
j_gene: TRBJ2-2
abundance: NA
v_gene: TRBV10-1
CDR3nt: TGCGCCAGCAGTGAGTCGTTCCGACTAGGTGACACCGGGGAGCTGTTTTTT
CDR3aa: CASSESFRLGDTGELFF

d_gene: NA
j_gene: TRBJ2-2
abundance: NA
v_gene: TRBV10-3
CDR3nt: TGTGCCATCAACCGGGAGCTTAACACCGGGGAGCTGTTTTTT
CDR3aa: CAINRELNTGELFF

d_gene: NA
j_gene: TRBJ2-2
abundance: once
v_gene: TRBV10-2
CDR3nt: TGCGCCAGCAGCCCGGGACCGGCGAACACCGGGGAGCTGTTTTTT
CDR3aa: CASSPGPANTGELFF

d_gene: TRBD2
j_gene: TRBJ2-2
abundance: NA
v_gene: TRBV15
CDR3nt: TGTGCCACCCGGGCTAGCGGGGGAAACACCGGGGAGCTGTTTTTT
CDR3aa: CATRASGGNTGELFF

d_gene: NA
j_gene: TRBJ1-2
abundance: NA
v_gene: TRBV6-5
CDR3nt: TGTGCCAGCAGTCGAGGGGAAGGCTACACCTTC
CDR3aa: CASSRGEGYTF

d_gene: NA
j_gene: TRBJ1-3
abundance: once
v_gene: TRBV7-9
CDR3nt: TGTGCCAGCAGCGTACAGGGTGAAGGAAACACCATATATTTT
CDR3aa: CASSVQGEGNTIYF

d_gene: NA
j_gene: TRBJ1-5
abundance: NA
v_gene: TRBV19
CDR3nt: TGTGCCAGTAGTATGGAACAGGATAGCAATCAGCCCCAGCATTTT
CDR3aa: CASSMEQDSNQPQHF

d_gene: NA
j_gene: TRBJ2-5
abundance: NA
v_gene: TRBV29-1
CDR3nt: TGCAGCGCGAGATTCCAAGAGACCCAGTACTTC
CDR3aa: CSARFQETQYF

d_gene: TRBD1
j_gene: TRBJ1-2
abundance: NA
v_gene: TRBV6-5
CDR3nt: TGTGCCAGCAGACTACAGGGGGCGTTGGTTGGCTACACCTTC
CDR3aa: CASRLQGALVGYTF

d_gene: NA
j_gene: TRBJ1-1
abundance: NA
v_gene: TRBV2
CDR3nt: TGTGCCAGCAGTCCCGGAAGGATACAGAACACTGAAGCTTTCTTT
CDR3aa: CASSPGRIQNTEAFF

d_gene: NA
j_gene: TRBJ1-1
abundance: once
v_gene: TRBV10-3
CDR3nt: TGTGCCATCAGTGATTCCGGGACACTCACTGAAGCTTTCTTT
CDR3aa: CAISDSGTLTEAFF